This note documents a single TCR beta chain sequence. The V end lost 4 bases, the J end lost 2 bases, and 9 bases lay between the germline ends. The CDR3 is 14 residues long. Germline loops: CDR1 LGHNA, CDR2 YSLEER. The data were obtained in a study of cytomegalovirus exposure and HLA in healthy donors. Vbeta (60) and Jbeta (13) primers were used in the PCR. Libraries were prepared by immunoSEQ multiplex PCR; TCRdb keeps only in-frame clonotypes and omits some of them. The ten most abundant clones cover roughly 11% of a sample with roughly 58,000 clones. The V gene is TRBV4-3, the J gene TRBJ2-1; D not certain. Sequenced: PBMCs. This TCR derives from a woman in her forties or fifties in good health and CMV-seropositive. The CDR3 sequence is CASSRSATYNEQFF. In nucleotides, the CDR3 is TGCGCCAGCAGCCGCAGTGCAACCTACAATGAGCAGTTCTTC.